This T cell receptor beta chain was captured in a study of T cells after somatic rescue of genetic block. V lost 3 bases, J lost 4 bases, and 13 bases lay in between. This CDR3 has 14 residues. Germline V CDR1 and CDR2: MDHEN, SYDVKM. Measured with immunoSEQ multiplex PCR; TCRdb has only the in-frame clones, and not every one. This sample yields 9,500 to 15,000 clones, of which around 70% are seen a single time; 15% to 20% belongs to the top ten. Material for sequencing was peripheral blood mononuclear cells (PBMCs). V and J are TRBV28 and TRBJ2-7; D is undetermined. This clonotype originated in a boy between 10 and 17 years old. In DNA, the CDR3 is TGTGCCAGCAGTTTCCTCCTAGGACGGTACGAGCAGTACTTC. Amino acid sequence: CASSFLLGRYEQYF.